This T cell receptor (beta chain) appears in the sequencing data of a study of regulatory T cells in long-lasting Graves disease. This clonotype appeared many times. Noted time point: newly diagnosed GD, antithyroid drugs for less than 3 months. With RNA extracted from PBMCs as input, the TCR library was made. In building TCR beta libraries, iRepertoire HTBI primers were used together with Arm-PCR of CDR3 regions. TCRdb processed the multiplex PCR reads anew with MiXCR; each CDR3 protein has one entry. This repertoire shows a few hundred thousand distinct CDR3 sequences, about 13% found once; its top ten account for roughly a tenth. The trim removed 1 base at V and 2 bases at J, leaving 3 bases unmatched. In germline, CDR1 is MNHEY, CDR2 SVGEGT. The CDR3 covers 16 residues. The sample was also linked to a second study, of T cells in Graves' hyperthyroidism and ophthalmopathy.

The source is a man aged 30-40 years with Graves disease. The chain is built from TRBV6-2 or TRBV6-3 and TRBJ1-5, with 9 positions matching TRBD1. The sample consisted of peripheral blood mononuclear cells (PBMCs), taken at new diagnosis, from a patient treated with antithyroid drugs. The CDR3 bases are TGTGCCAGCAGTTACTTCTGGACAGGGGGCAATCAGCCCCAGCATTTT. Its translation is CASSYFWTGGNQPQHF.